These 24 T cell receptor beta chains originate from one sample sequenced in a study of blood T cell repertoires in COVID-19. Using immunoSEQ multiplex PCR, the repertoire was profiled, and TCRdb retains in-frame clones only, with some absent. The sample shows over 300,000 clones, approximately 85% of them seen only once. The source material was peripheral blood. Every receptor here comes from a human donor in a cohort sampled during active COVID-19.

This chain connects TRBV6-5 to TRBJ1-1; the match to TRBD1 covers 8 bases. The CDR3 extends over 13 amino acids. The germline V gene encodes CDR1 MNHEY and CDR2 SVGAGI. V shed 2 bases and J 13 bases; nucleotides not matched to a gene: 9. The CDR3 is CASSYDRGVGVFF. For the CDR3, the DNA is TGTGCCAGCAGTTACGACAGGGGCGTGGGGGTTTTCTTT.

The chain couples TRBV30 to TRBJ2-3, with TRBD1 matching 7 bases. There are 17 residues in the CDR3. The germline V gene has CDR1 GTSNPN and CDR2 SVGIG (reference sequence). V dropped 3 bases and J dropped 2; count of bases not matched to a gene: 14. CDR3 in DNA: TGTGCCTGGAGGGCGACCCTGGGACAGCAATTCACAGATACGCAGTATTTT. This encodes CAWRATLGQQFTDTQYF.

The chain joins TRBV24-1 to TRBJ1-5, with D possibly matching TRBD1 (6 bases). The CDR3 is made up of 14 amino acids. V gave up 4 bases and J gave up 1 base, with 7 bases separating them. From germline, CDR1 is KGHDR and CDR2 SFDVKD. DNA for the CDR3: TGTGCCACCAGTGAAGGGGGAAGCAATCAGCCCCAGCATTTT. Amino acid sequence: CATSEGGSNQPQHF.

The chain combines TRBV18 with TRBJ1-4; a weak D match, TRBD1 (5 bases). Looked up from germline, CDR1 is KGHSH and CDR2 is LQKENI. V lost 3 bases and J 5 bases, leaving 10 bases between the germline ends. The CDR3 is 14 residues long. DNA of the CDR3: TGTGCCAGCTCACCCAGGGCCCGGAATGAAAAACTGTTTTTT. Translating gives CASSPRARNEKLFF.

The rearrangement uses TRBV7-9 and TRBJ1-5; 8 positions match TRBD1. Trimming took 1 base from V and 7 from J; bases not matched to a gene: 15. The CDR3 covers 18 residues. Germline V gives CDR1 SEHNR, CDR2 FQNEAQ (reference sequence). CDR3 sequence (DNA): TGTGCCAGCAGCTTAGTGGTTGTTGGGACAGGAGAGGTCCAGCCCCAGCATTTT. It codes for CASSLVVVGTGEVQPQHF.

The chain employs TRBV6-5 and TRBJ2-3; 10 bases fit TRBD2. Trimming cost V 6 bases and J 5 bases; bases outside gene matches: 8. The CDR3 is made up of 15 amino acids. Germline CDR1 MNHEY, CDR2 SVGAGI. The CDR3 protein is CASRLAGEWRDTQYF. In nucleotides, the CDR3 is TGTGCCAGCAGGCTAGCGGGGGAGTGGAGAGATACGCAGTATTTT.

The chain employs TRBV3-1 (or the pseudogene TRBV3-2) and TRBJ1-1, with 10 nucleotides matching TRBD1. Unmatched junction bases numbered 10, after V lost 6 bases and J lost 9 bases. The CDR3 covers 14 residues. The germline V gene has CDR1 LGHDT and CDR2 YNNKEL (reference sequence). CDR3 DNA sequence: TGTGCCAGCAGGGAGAGGGGGACAGGGGCCAAAGCTTTCTTT. Translating it yields CASRERGTGAKAFF.

This chain connects TRBV2 to TRBJ1-6; D remains ambiguous. Germline lookup yields CDR1 SNHLY and CDR2 FYNNEI. The V end was cut by 8 bases, the J end by 0 bases, with 17 bases between. The CDR3 length is 17 residues. As DNA, the CDR3 is TGTGCCAGCCTGGTAAGGACGGCGGGCTCCTATAATTCACCCCTCCACTTT. It is translated as CASLVRTAGSYNSPLHF.

The V and J genes are TRBV9 and TRBJ2-5; TRBD2 matches 8 bases. Germline CDR1 SGDLS, CDR2 YYNGEE. The CDR3 covers 14 residues. J gave up 5 bases and V 5 bases, and 8 bases lay outside the gene matches. DNA for the CDR3: TGTGCCAGCAGTCCCAGCGGGGGCGTCGAGACCCAGTACTTC. It encodes CASSPSGGVETQYF.

The rearrangement links TRBV7-9 to TRBJ2-7; D is unclear. This CDR3 region has 15 residues. The germline V and J ends were trimmed by 6 bases and 0 bases, with 15 bases remaining between them. Germline V gene data show CDR1 as SEHNR and CDR2 as FQNEAQ (reference sequence). The CDR3 DNA is TGTGCCAGCAGATATGACGACTTAAGCTCCTACGAGCAGTACTTC. It encodes CASRYDDLSSYEQYF.

This clone showed up just a few times. The rearrangement uses TRBV2 and TRBJ2-7; D is perhaps TRBD2 (6 bases). Germline V gene lookup returns CDR1 SNHLY and CDR2 FYNNEI. Trimming took off 11 bases at V and 3 bases at J, with 14 bases between the two ends. This CDR3 contains 12 residues. The CDR3 is CAGGTGVYEQYF. The CDR3 DNA reads as TGTGCCGGGGGGACGGGGGTCTACGAGCAGTACTTC.

The chain recombines TRBV24-1 with TRBJ2-1, with TRBD1 as a possible D gene (7 bases). V was shortened by 2 bases and J by 6 bases, with 22 bases between the two germline ends. The germline gives CDR1 KGHDR, CDR2 SFDVKD. This CDR3 has 18 residues. The CDR3 bases are TGTGCCACCAGTGATTCGTTGACAGGGAGAGAGGGGGGCAATGAGCAGTTCTTC. Translated: CATSDSLTGREGGNEQFF.

In DNA, the CDR3 is TGTGCCAGCAGTTTGTACACAAGCACAGATACGCAGTATTTT. Protein: CASSLYTSTDTQYF. V gene TRBV28 combines with J gene TRBJ2-3, with unresolved D. CDR1 MDHEN and CDR2 SYDVKM come from the germline V gene. The V gene lost 3 bases and the J gene lost 0 bases, with 7 bases spanning the gap. The CDR3 consists of 14 residues. The entire variable domain, with the rest obtained from reference TRBV28 and TRBJ2-3, is as follows: DVKVTQSSRYLVKRTGEKVFLECVQDMDHENMFWYRQDPGLGLRLIYFSYDVKMKEKGDIPEGYSVSREKKERFSLILESASTNQTSMYLCASSLYTSTDTQYFGPGTRLTVL.

The chain joins TRBV27 to TRBJ1-1; a possible D gene is TRBD1 (5 bases). This CDR3 is 12 amino acids long. Per the germline V gene, CDR1 is MNHEY and CDR2 is SMNVEV (reference sequence). V was cut by 6 bases and J by 5 bases, with 10 bases left in between. CDR3 loop: CASSNRTTEAFF. DNA of the CDR3: TGTGCCAGCAGCAACCGGACAACTGAAGCTTTCTTT.

The sample holds one count of this clone. The chain employs TRBV20-1 and TRBJ1-1; no definite D call. The length of the CDR3 is 11 residues. Germline-derived CDR1 and CDR2 are DFQATT and SNEGSKA (reference sequence). V shed 0 bases and J shed 13 bases, with 12 bases lying between them. The DNA for the CDR3 is TGCAGTGCTAGAGAAATGGTGAGGTATTTCTTT. Its translation is CSAREMVRYFF.

This chain links TRBV5-1 with TRBJ2-7; 9 nucleotides line up with TRBD1. The CDR3 is made up of 14 amino acids. J gave up 5 bases and V 1 base, and 4 bases lay outside the gene matches. Germline CDR1 and CDR2: SGHRS and YFSETQ. CDR3 residues: CASSLTGGEHEQYF. In nucleotides, the CDR3 is TGCGCCAGCAGCTTGACAGGGGGCGAACACGAGCAGTACTTC.

This chain links TRBV15 with TRBJ1-5; 7 nucleotides line up with TRBD1. Germline trimming cut 3 bases from V and 6 bases from J; bases unmatched to any gene: 8. The germline V gene has CDR1 LNHNV and CDR2 YYDKDF (reference sequence). The CDR3 is 15 amino acids. In nucleotides, the CDR3 is TGTGCCACCAGCAGTGGACAGGATTTTACTCAGCCCCAGCATTTT. Translated, it gives CATSSGQDFTQPQHF.

CDR3 coding DNA: TGTGCCATCAGTGAAGGGACAGGAGAAACGCCCCAGCATTTT. Protein sequence: CAISEGTGETPQHF. This chain joins TRBV10-3 and TRBJ1-5; 8 nucleotides agree with TRBD1. The germline V gene has CDR1 ENHRY and CDR2 SYGVKD. Trimming took 3 bases from V and 9 from J; bases not matched to a gene: 7. The CDR3 runs 14 residues.

The chain combines TRBV5-1 with TRBJ2-3, with D uncertain. The CDR3 covers 14 residues. V shed 5 bases and J shed 0 bases, with 10 bases lying between them. Germline CDR1 SGHRS, CDR2 YFSETQ. The CDR3 region has the DNA TGCGCCAGCAGAACTACTACTAGCACAGATACGCAGTATTTT. Amino acid sequence: CASRTTTSTDTQYF.

The chain has TRBV24-1 and TRBJ1-1; D gene uncertain. The CDR3 sequence is 10 residues long. V shed 11 bases and J shed 1 base, with 4 bases lying between them. CDR1 and CDR2 from the germline V gene are KGHDR and SFDVKD. This chain's CDR3 is CAIKNTEAFF. CDR3 bases: TGTGCCATCAAGAACACTGAAGCTTTCTTT.

The chain links TRBV7-3 to TRBJ1-1, with a weak D call TRBD1 (5 bases). This CDR3 is built from 14 residues. V shed 5 bases and J shed 1 base, with 11 bases lying between them. CDR1 and CDR2 from the germline V gene are SGHTA and FQGTGA. The CDR3 DNA reads as TGTGCCAGCAGCCTATCGGGGGGGAACACTGAAGCTTTCTTT. Translated: CASSLSGGNTEAFF.

The V call is TRBV18, the J call TRBJ1-2; a possible D gene is TRBD1 (6 bases). V dropped 5 bases and J dropped 3 bases, with 16 bases sitting between them. In germline, CDR1 is KGHSH, CDR2 LQKENI. The CDR3 sequence is 15 residues long. The CDR3 loop is CASSLSGGVHYGYTF. The CDR3, as DNA: TGTGCCAGCTCATTATCGGGGGGCGTACACTATGGCTACACCTTC. Full variable domain (remainder filled in from reference TRBV18 and TRBJ1-2): NAGVMQNPRHLVRRRGQEARLRCSPMKGHSHVYWYRQLPEEGLKFMVYLQKENIIDESGMPKERFSAEFPKEGPSILRIQQVVRGDSAAYFCASSLSGGVHYGYTFGSGTRLTVV.

This chain joins TRBV4-1 and TRBJ2-7; D perhaps matches TRBD2 (6 bases). Germline CDR1 and CDR2: MGHRA and YSYEKL. The V gene lost 4 bases and the J gene lost 5 bases, with 15 bases spanning the gap. This CDR3 is 14 amino acids long. The CDR3 DNA sequence: TGCGCCAGCAGCCGGGAGGAGGGTAAGAACGAGCAGTACTTC. Protein sequence: CASSREEGKNEQYF.

This chain connects TRBV5-1 to TRBJ1-1; possible D gene TRBD1, 6 bases. From germline, CDR1 is SGHRS and CDR2 YFSETQ. The ends were cut back, 4 bases at V and 0 bases at J, with 19 bases in the middle. This CDR3 is 17 amino acids long. Here the CDR3 reads CASSGTGRGSMNTEAFF. The CDR3 nucleotides are TGCGCCAGCAGCGGTACAGGGCGAGGTTCCATGAACACTGAAGCTTTCTTT.